The entry that follows covers one T cell receptor beta chain sequence. The data originate from a study of control samples from healthy donors and cancer patients. The V gene's germline CDR1 is SGHNT and CDR2 YENEEA. J gave up 2 bases and V 4 bases, and 4 bases lay outside the gene matches. This CDR3 has 15 amino acids. This table comes from immunoSEQ multiplex PCR, and its TCRdb copy is limited to in-frame clones, with some not included. The table lists around 130,000 clones, over 75% of them singletons. The chain has TRBV11-3 and TRBJ1-3; 8 bases align to TRBD1. The sequencing sample was made of blood. The receptor's source is a man aged 45-60 years in good health. The CDR3 region has the DNA TGTGCCAGCAGCTCCCGGACAGGGACTGGAAACACCATATATTTT. This sequence encodes CASSSRTGTGNTIYF. The full variable domain, with the rest looked up from reference TRBV11-3 and TRBJ1-3, is EAGVVQSPRYKIIEKKQPVAFWCNPISGHNTLYWYLQNLGQGPELLIRYENEEAVDDSQLPKDRFSAERLKGVDSTLKIQPAELGDSAVYLCASSSRTGTGNTIYFGEGSWLTVV.